This TCR beta chain was identified during a study of blood T cell repertoires in COVID-19 (dated by TCRdb to 2018 to 2020). Notes on the research overall: The collaborator samples originated in the United States, Italy and Spain and spanned the acute and convalescent phases of COVID-19. Where HLA class I and class II types were available, the types were taken from metadata supplied by the sample provider, not from assay-based typing. Samples came from the ongoing ImmuneRACE study (first 160 participants) plus 1,254 subjects from 6 global collaborators. Deeply sampled blood TCRbeta repertoires from subjects exposed to, actively infected with, or recovered from COVID-19 were included in the dataset. Sample metadata almost always included a de-identified subject ID, COVID-19 status, age in years and sex. The material from the prospective study consisted of cDNA or gDNA derived from T cells, B-cell-depleted T cells, or PBMCs. The repertoires were made available in a free public database intended to serve as a resource for research on the immune response to SARS-CoV-2. Study-level results and caveats: The amount of clinical and demographic metadata varied by source and participant and was provided uncurated.

On this clone: Its recognized antigen is unknown. Base-call qualities are not available, and no considerably larger clone is one nucleotide away.

Each collaborating institution followed its own protocols to collect whole blood in K2EDTA tubes. For TCRbeta analysis, collaborators shipped samples as frozen whole blood, isolated PBMCs, or DNA extracted from either of those sample types. The immunoSEQ Assay, a bias-controlled multiplex PCR, was used to amplify TCRbeta CDR3 regions from genomic DNA. In the original analysis: The number of nucleated cells in each sample was estimated by amplification of reference gene primers within the assay. To quantify the absolute abundance of each unique TCRbeta CDR3 rearrangement, sequence reads were collapsed and filtered. For each sample, productive Simpson clonality was calculated as the square root of Simpson's diversity index across productive rearrangements. TCRdb holds this immuneACCESS table with in-frame rearrangements only. Some clones are missing; in checked studies, unresolved V genes explain under half, and the rest has no known cause. The DNA was the basis for D and trimming; V, J and clone size are from that table. Counted in this sample were about 150,000 clones; 80% to 90% of them appeared once. Of the sample, approximately 3.5% is held by the ten largest clones.

The receptor was isolated from a man between 65 and 79 years old with acute or convalescent COVID-19. Sequenced input: peripheral blood.

The DNA reads as follows: TGTGCCAGCGGAGGGGGGGTTGGGAATGAGCAGTTCTTC. This translates into CASGGGVGNEQFF. The sequence joins TRBV9 to TRBJ2-1, with a tentative D gene TRBD2 over 7 matching bases. Including cysteine and phenylalanine, the CDR3 has 13 amino acids. The retained sequence is limited to the CDR3, 39 bases, with the frame set at the first base. As encoded in the germline V gene, CDR1 is SGDLS while CDR2 is YYNGEE. V is cut by 7 bases and J by 7 bases, and the space between the germline ends is 15 bases.